The 2 T cell receptor beta chains below come from one sample, sequenced in a study of T cell clonality in common variable immunodeficiency. Whole-study findings and limits: In common variable immunodeficiency, TCR beta chains reportedly carried fewer deletions and N-nucleotide insertions.

TCRdb's copy holds only in-frame clones and misses some; the assay was immunoSEQ multiplex PCR. This table holds around 32,000 clones with no singletons; the top ten claim around 5%. These receptors are not linked to any known antigen. The specimen was peripheral blood mononuclear cells. The receptor set was obtained from a human donor with common variable immunodeficiency.

This clone appeared many times. Sequencing ends 3 residues short of the CDR3 end; the germline J gene provides the rest. The genes are TRBV10-3 and TRBJ1-5; 8 bases line up with TRBD1. CDR3 length: 13 residues. Germline-derived CDR1 and CDR2 are ENHRY and SYGVKD. Trimming took 4 bases from V and 4 from J; bases not matched to a gene: 0. CDR3 protein: CAISGTGNQPQHF. The sequenced part of the CDR3 DNA is TGTGCCATCAGTGGGACAGGGAATCAGCCC.

This clone was detected ten times or more. Read coverage stops 3 residues before the CDR3 terminus; the germline J gene supplies the remainder. The V and J genes are TRBV29-1 and TRBJ2-3, with D possibly matching TRBD2 (6 bases). Per the germline V gene, CDR1 is SQVTM and CDR2 is ANQGSEA. The CDR3 loop spans 11 amino acids. With 8 bases removed from V and 6 bases from J, the gap between germline ends came to 12 bases. The CDR3 sequence: CSSNRGDTQYF. The sequenced part of the CDR3 DNA is TGCAGCTCCAATCGGGGGGATACG.